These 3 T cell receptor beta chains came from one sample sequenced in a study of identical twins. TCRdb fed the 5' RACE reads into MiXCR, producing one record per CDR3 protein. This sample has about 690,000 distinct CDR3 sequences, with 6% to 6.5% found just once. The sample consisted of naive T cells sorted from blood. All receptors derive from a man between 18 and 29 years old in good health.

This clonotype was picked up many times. The CDR3 region is CASSIWPEVRGSYNEQFF. DNA of the CDR3: TGTGCCAGCAGCATTTGGCCGGAGGTGAGGGGCTCCTACAATGAGCAGTTCTTC. This chain uses TRBV21-1 with TRBJ2-1; TRBD2, the table's D call, lacks a check against the DNA. TRBV21-1 is a listed pseudogene. The CDR3 consists of 18 residues.

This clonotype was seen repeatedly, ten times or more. DNA of the CDR3: TGTGCCAGCAGTTTTCGTGCTGTGATCACTGAAGCTTTCTTT. Translated: CASSFRAVITEAFF. The rearrangement links TRBV12-3 or TRBV12-4 to TRBJ1-1, with unresolved D. V was cut by 3 bases and J by 4 bases, with 12 bases left in between. This CDR3 contains 14 residues.

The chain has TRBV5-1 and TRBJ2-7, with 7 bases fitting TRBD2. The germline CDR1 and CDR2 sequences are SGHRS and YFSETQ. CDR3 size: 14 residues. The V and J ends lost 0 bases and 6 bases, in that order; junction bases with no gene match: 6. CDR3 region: CASSLAGEGTEQYF. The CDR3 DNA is TGCGCCAGCAGCTTGGCCGGGGAGGGGACCGAGCAGTACTTC.